This T cell receptor beta chain comes out of a study of blood T cell repertoires in COVID-19. Study overall: Both acute and convalescent COVID-19 samples were obtained from the United States, Italy and Spain.

CDR1 and CDR2 from the germline V gene are MNHEY and SMNVEV (reference sequence). V was trimmed by 5 bases and J by 8 bases, leaving 18 bases between them. This CDR3 has 14 amino acids. Profiling relied on immunoSEQ multiplex PCR, and the TCRdb table lists in-frame clones only, not all of them. The data contain 200,000 or so clones, roughly 90% of them singletons. Adults between about 18 and 95 years of age took part from 24 US areas. This chain links TRBV27 with TRBJ2-5, with D possibly TRBD1 on 6 matching bases. The clonotype originates from a young woman who had recovered from COVID-19. The sequencing input was PBMCs or T cells enriched from blood (not recorded which). CDR3 nucleotides: TGTGCCAGCAGTACCCCTAACGGACAGACAACCCAGTACTTC. It translates to CASSTPNGQTTQYF.